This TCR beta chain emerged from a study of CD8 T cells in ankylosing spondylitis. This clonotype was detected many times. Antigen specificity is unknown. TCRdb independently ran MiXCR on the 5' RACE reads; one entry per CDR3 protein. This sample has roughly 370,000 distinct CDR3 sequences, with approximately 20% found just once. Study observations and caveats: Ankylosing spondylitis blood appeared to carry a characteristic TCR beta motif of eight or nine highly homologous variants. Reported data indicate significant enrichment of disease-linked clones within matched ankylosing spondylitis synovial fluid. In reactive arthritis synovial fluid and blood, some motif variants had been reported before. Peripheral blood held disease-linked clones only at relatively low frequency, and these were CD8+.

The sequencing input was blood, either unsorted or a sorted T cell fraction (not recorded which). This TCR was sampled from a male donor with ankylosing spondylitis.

The CDR3 sequence is CASSLDSGPYGYTF. In nucleotides, the CDR3 is TGTGCCAGCAGCTTAGATTCAGGGCCCTATGGCTACACCTTC. The chain combines TRBV7-6 with TRBJ1-2, with D possibly TRBD1 on 5 matching bases. Germline CDR1 SGHVS, CDR2 FNYEAQ. The CDR3 extends over 14 amino acids. Trimming stripped 1 base from V and 4 bases from J, with 10 bases between.